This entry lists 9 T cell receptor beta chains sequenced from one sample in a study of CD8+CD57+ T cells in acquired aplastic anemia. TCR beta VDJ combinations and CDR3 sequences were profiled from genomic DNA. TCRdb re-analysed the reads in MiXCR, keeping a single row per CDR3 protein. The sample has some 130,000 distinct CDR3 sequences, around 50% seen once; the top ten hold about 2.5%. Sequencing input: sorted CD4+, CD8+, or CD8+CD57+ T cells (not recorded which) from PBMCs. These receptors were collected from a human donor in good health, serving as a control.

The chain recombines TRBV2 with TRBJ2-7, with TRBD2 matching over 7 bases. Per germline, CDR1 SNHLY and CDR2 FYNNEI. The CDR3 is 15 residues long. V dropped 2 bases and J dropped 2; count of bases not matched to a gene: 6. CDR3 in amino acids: CASSETSVGAYEQYF. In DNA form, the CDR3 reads TGTGCCAGCAGTGAAACTAGCGTAGGGGCCTACGAGCAGTACTTC.

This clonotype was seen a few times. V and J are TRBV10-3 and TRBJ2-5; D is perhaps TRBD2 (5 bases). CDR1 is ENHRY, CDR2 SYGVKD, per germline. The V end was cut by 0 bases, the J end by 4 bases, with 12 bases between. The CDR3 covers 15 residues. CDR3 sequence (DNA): TGTGCCATCAGTGAGTCTCGCGGGCAACCAGAGACCCAGTACTTC. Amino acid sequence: CAISESRGQPETQYF.

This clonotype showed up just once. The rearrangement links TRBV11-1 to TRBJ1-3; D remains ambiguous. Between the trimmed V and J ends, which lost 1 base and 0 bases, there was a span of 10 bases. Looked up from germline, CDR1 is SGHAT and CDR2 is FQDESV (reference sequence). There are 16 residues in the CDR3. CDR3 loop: CASSLGSGSSGNTIYF. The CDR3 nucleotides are TGTGCCAGCAGCTTAGGAAGTGGGAGCTCTGGAAACACCATATATTTT. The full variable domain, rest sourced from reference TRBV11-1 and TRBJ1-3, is EAEVAQSPRYKITEKSQAVAFWCDPISGHATLYWYRQILGQGPELLVQFQDESVVDDSQLPKDRFSAERLKGVDSTLKIQPAELGDSAMYLCASSLGSGSSGNTIYFGEGSWLTVV.

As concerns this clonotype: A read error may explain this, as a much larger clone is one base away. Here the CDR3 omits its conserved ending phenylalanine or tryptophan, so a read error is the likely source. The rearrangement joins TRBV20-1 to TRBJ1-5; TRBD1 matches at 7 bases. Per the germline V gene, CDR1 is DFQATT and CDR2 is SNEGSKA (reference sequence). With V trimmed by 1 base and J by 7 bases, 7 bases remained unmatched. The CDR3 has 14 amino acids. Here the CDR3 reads CSARGDRDEQPQHS. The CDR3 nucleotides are TGCAGTGCTAGAGGGGACAGAGACGAACAGCCCCAGCATTCT.

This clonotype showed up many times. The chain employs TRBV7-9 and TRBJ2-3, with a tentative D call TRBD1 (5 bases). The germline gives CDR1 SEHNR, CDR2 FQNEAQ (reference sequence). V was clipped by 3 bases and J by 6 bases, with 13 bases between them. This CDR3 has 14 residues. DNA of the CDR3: TGTGCCAGCAGCTTTGAAGGGGTTTTTGATACGCAGTATTTT. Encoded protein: CASSFEGVFDTQYF.

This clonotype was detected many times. CDR3 sequence reads: CASNDLKTSGNTIYF. CDR3 coding DNA: TGTGCCAGTAACGATCTGAAAACCTCTGGAAACACCATATATTTT. This chain uses TRBV19 with TRBJ1-3; D is undetermined. The germline V gene has CDR1 LNHDA and CDR2 SQIVND (reference sequence). The CDR3 spans 15 residues. The V gene lost 7 bases and the J gene lost 0 bases, with 13 bases spanning the gap. Supplemented by reference TRBV19 and TRBJ1-3, the full variable domain reads DGGITQSPKYLFRKEGQNVTLSCEQNLNHDAMYWYRQDPGQGLRLIYYSQIVNDFQKGDIAEGYSVSREKKESFPLTVTSAQKNPTAFYLCASNDLKTSGNTIYFGEGSWLTVV.

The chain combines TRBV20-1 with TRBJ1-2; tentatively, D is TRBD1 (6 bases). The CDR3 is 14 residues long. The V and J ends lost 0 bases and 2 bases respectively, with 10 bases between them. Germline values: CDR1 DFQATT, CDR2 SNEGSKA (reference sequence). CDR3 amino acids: CSAREGTTNYGYTF. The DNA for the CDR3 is TGCAGTGCTAGAGAAGGGACAACGAACTATGGCTACACCTTC.

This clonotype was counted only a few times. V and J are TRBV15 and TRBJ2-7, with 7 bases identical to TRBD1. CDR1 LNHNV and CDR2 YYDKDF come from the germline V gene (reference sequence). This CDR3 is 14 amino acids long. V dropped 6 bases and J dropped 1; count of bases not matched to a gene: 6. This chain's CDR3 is CATRLGDSSYEQYF. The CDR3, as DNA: TGTGCCACCAGGCTGGGGGACAGTTCCTACGAGCAGTACTTC.

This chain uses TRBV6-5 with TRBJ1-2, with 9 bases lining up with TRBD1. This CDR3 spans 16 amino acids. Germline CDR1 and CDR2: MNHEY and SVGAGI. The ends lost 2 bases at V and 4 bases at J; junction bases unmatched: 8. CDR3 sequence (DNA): TGTGCCAGCAGTTACGTGAGGACAGGGGCGGGCTATGGCTACACCTTC. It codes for CASSYVRTGAGYGYTF.